This T cell receptor (beta chain) derives from a study of T cell repertoires in cytomegalovirus infection. The wider study: Signatures in public TCR beta sequences pointed to both CMV infection and matching HLA type. Study results and caveats: Ex vivo, HLA-C-restricted CMV-specific TCR beta clonotypes prevailed over the rest of the response.

Notes on this clonotype: Its antigen is undetermined.

MiXCR was run by TCRdb on the reads, yielding one entry per CDR3 protein. The table records around 350,000 distinct CDR3 sequences, 18% of them present only once. V was trimmed by 6 bases and J by 5 bases, leaving 13 bases between them. In germline, CDR1 is DFQATT, CDR2 SNEGSKA (reference sequence). CDR3 length equals 12 residues. V and J are TRBV20-1 and TRBJ2-5, with a tentative D call TRBD2 (5 bases). The sample was PBMCs. The sequence was collected from a human donor in good health (CMV status not recorded). Some clones in this sample may be carry-over from other donors' samples. CDR3 nucleotides: TGCAGTGCCCTTGGGGAGACCGAGACCCAGTACTTC. This encodes CSALGETETQYF.